The source of this T cell receptor (beta chain) is a study of B cell selection in AIRE deficiency. Study-wide points: Around 31% of healthy-shared Treg TCRbeta sequences appeared in patient Tconv cells. AIRE-deficient Tconv and Treg repertoires matched healthy donors in TCRBV, CDR3 length, diversity.

Looked up from germline, CDR1 is SGHNT and CDR2 is YYREEE (reference sequence). The germline V and J ends were trimmed by 1 base and 0 bases, with 11 bases remaining between them. This CDR3 has 16 residues. The sorted conventional CD4 T cells were gated as CD4+CD127+. Healthy unrelated donors supplied the control samples. A remark on this clone: The antigen remains unidentified.

This table comes from immunoSEQ multiplex PCR, and its TCRdb copy is limited to in-frame clones, with some not included. The sample includes approximately 24,000 clones, about 95% of them seen just once. This chain uses TRBV5-4 with TRBJ2-1; weak D call: TRBD2 (5 bases). The sample was CD4+CD127+ conventional T cells sorted from PBMCs. This TCR was recovered from a human donor in good health. CDR3 nucleotides: TGTGCCAGCAGCTTGCGAACGGGAAACTCCTACAATGAGCAGTTCTTC. As protein: CASSLRTGNSYNEQFF. Full variable domain (rest looked up from reference TRBV5-4 and TRBJ2-1): ETGVTQSPTHLIKTRGQQVTLRCSSQSGHNTVSWYQQALGQGPQFIFQYYREEENGRGNFPPRFSGLQFPNYSSELNVNALELDDSALYLCASSLRTGNSYNEQFFGPGTRLTVL.